This T cell receptor beta chain originates from a study of identical twins. Study results and limitations: Possibly, invariant MAIT and iNKT cells partly confounded zero-insertion analyses.

The CDR3 totals 14 residues. Trimming cost V 5 bases and J 1 base, with 12 bases left between them. CDR1 is DFQATT and CDR2 is SNEGSKA in the germline V gene (reference sequence). Remarks on this clonotype: Its antigen is unidentified.

The cDNA had a unique molecular identifier and a template-switch universal primer site. Via MiXCR, TCRdb re-called the 5' RACE reads, giving one row per CDR3 protein. The table includes about 530,000 distinct CDR3 sequences, more than 20% detected once. This sample also belongs to another study, concerning yellow fever vaccine responses in identical twins.

The chain employs TRBV20-1 and TRBJ1-5, with D possibly being TRBD1 (6 bases). Sequencing used CD4+ T cells sorted from blood. The clonotype originates from a young woman in good health. The CDR3 sequence: CSAPKGGSNQPQHF. The CDR3 DNA reads TGCAGTGCTCCCAAGGGGGGAAGCAATCAGCCCCAGCATTTT.